A single sample is the source of the 29 T cell receptor beta chains below, sequenced in a study of cytomegalovirus exposure and HLA in healthy donors (dated by TCRdb to about 2017). Receptors were amplified or captured by the immunoSEQ multiplex PCR assay. For the multiplex PCR, a mixture combining 60 forward primers for TCR Vbeta segments and 13 reverse primers for TCR Jbeta segments was used. This immuneACCESS table, as held by TCRdb, lists in-frame sequences with V and J called but not all clones. Of the missing ones, under half trace to an unresolved V gene in checked studies; the others have no known cause. This sample has about 180,000 clones in its table, and 70% to 85% of those were observed once. Under 3% of the sample belongs to the ten largest clones. Sequenced material: PBMCs. These receptors were collected from a human donor in good health.

The chain is built from TRBV2 and TRBJ2-1, with D possibly TRBD2 on 6 matching bases. The V end was cut by 3 bases, the J end by 10 bases, with 19 bases between. The CDR3 covers 15 residues. The germline gives CDR1 SNHLY, CDR2 FYNNEI. The CDR3 loop reads CASSDGHPGGSEQFF. The DNA of the CDR3 is TGTGCCAGCAGTGACGGTCACCCCGGGGGTAGCGAGCAGTTCTTC.

The V and J genes are TRBV7-2 and TRBJ1-4, with D perhaps TRBD1 (6 bases). CDR1 and CDR2 from the germline V gene are SGHTA and FQGNSA. Trimming cost V 5 bases and J 3 bases, with 13 bases left between them. This CDR3 is built from 15 residues. The CDR3 sequence is CASSPQTGPNEKLFF. Here the CDR3 DNA reads TGTGCCAGCAGCCCTCAGACAGGCCCTAATGAAAAACTGTTTTTT.

This clone occurred once. The chain recombines TRBV2 with TRBJ2-7; TRBD1 might be the D (6 bases). The CDR3 runs to 13 residues. The V end lost 7 bases, the J end lost 7 bases, and 17 bases lay between the germline ends. Germline lookup yields CDR1 SNHLY and CDR2 FYNNEI. The CDR3 protein is CASIVQGRYEQYF. The CDR3 bases are TGTGCCAGCATTGTGCAGGGGCGGTATGAGCAGTACTTC.

The rearrangement joins TRBV18 to TRBJ2-7; 7 positions match TRBD1. The CDR3 length is 15 residues. Germline CDR1 KGHSH, CDR2 LQKENI. V gave up 6 bases and J gave up 1 base; unmatched junction bases: 9. CDR3 sequence (DNA): TGTGCCAGCTCTACAGGGGTCACTGATTCCTACGAGCAGTACTTC. Protein sequence: CASSTGVTDSYEQYF.

The chain uses TRBV5-1 and TRBJ1-1; no reliable D call. The CDR3 has 16 amino acids. Trimming took off 0 bases at V and 3 bases at J, with 15 bases between the two ends. The V gene's germline CDR1 is SGHRS and CDR2 YFSETQ. The CDR3 nucleotides are TGCGCCAGCAGCTTGGCTCCCCTGACGGGAGACACTGAAGCTTTCTTT. Protein product: CASSLAPLTGDTEAFF.

V gene TRBV7-6 combines with J gene TRBJ1-1, with D hard to call. Germline V gene data show CDR1 as SGHVS and CDR2 as FNYEAQ. The CDR3 consists of 13 residues. The V and J ends lost 5 bases and 3 bases respectively, with 10 bases between them. This chain's CDR3 is CASSRREDTEAFF. CDR3 sequence (DNA): TGTGCCAGCAGCCGCCGGGAGGACACTGAAGCTTTCTTT.

The chain combines TRBV25-1 with TRBJ1-2; D perhaps matches TRBD1 (5 bases). Trimming took 0 bases from V and 8 from J, leaving 22 bases between them. Germline V lookup: CDR1 MGHDK, CDR2 SYGVNS. The CDR3 spans 17 residues. CDR3 in amino acids: CASSEYSGQGTVRGYTF. The DNA for the CDR3 is TGTGCCAGCAGTGAATATAGTGGGCAGGGTACGGTTAGGGGCTACACCTTC.

The chain carries TRBV5-1 and TRBJ2-5; the D gene is possibly TRBD1 (5 bases). The assigned J gene may be wrong: the sequence end matches TRBJ2-7 better. The CDR3 is 14 residues long. Germline V gene sequence: CDR1 SGHRS, CDR2 YFSETQ. This CDR3 reads CASSLGGREYEQYF. CDR3 nucleotides: TGCGCCAGCAGCTTGGGTGGCAGGGAATACGAGCAGTACTTC.

The chain is built from TRBV7-3 and TRBJ1-6, with 9 bases matching TRBD1. V shed 5 bases and J 5 bases; nucleotides not matched to a gene: 4. This CDR3 comprises 15 residues. CDR1 SGHTA and CDR2 FQGTGA come from the germline V gene. CDR3 region: CASSQGTGNNSPLHF. CDR3 sequence (DNA): TGTGCCAGCAGCCAAGGGACAGGGAATAATTCACCCCTCCACTTT.

This rearrangement joins TRBV6-1 to TRBJ2-7; TRBD1 matches 8 bases. CDR1 is MNHNS and CDR2 is SASEGT in the germline V gene. The CDR3 has 15 residues. Losses at the gene ends were 8 bases for V and 7 bases for J; bases not matched to a gene: 16. The CDR3 reads CASPGPTQGAGEQYF. CDR3 nucleotide sequence: TGTGCCAGCCCTGGCCCCACGCAGGGGGCGGGGGAGCAGTACTTC.

This sequence joins TRBV6-6 and TRBJ2-1; 10 nucleotides match TRBD1. The CDR3 length is 16 residues. Germline V gene lookup returns CDR1 MNHNY and CDR2 SVGAGI (reference sequence). J was trimmed by 8 bases and V by 6 bases; bases with no gene match: 13. The CDR3 spells CASSPTPGQGLHEQFF. DNA for the CDR3: TGTGCCAGCAGCCCTACGCCGGGACAGGGGTTACATGAGCAGTTCTTC.

The chain employs TRBV5-1 and TRBJ2-7; D call uncertain. This CDR3 is built from 16 residues. Trimming left V 4 bases short and J 1 base short, with 18 bases between. In germline, CDR1 is SGHRS, CDR2 YFSETQ. The chain's CDR3 is CASSLEMGQVSYEQYF. For the CDR3, the DNA is TGCGCCAGCAGCCTGGAGATGGGCCAAGTATCCTACGAGCAGTACTTC.

The J gene is TRBJ1-1, the V gene TRBV9; 9 bases agree with TRBD1. This CDR3 comprises 15 residues. V trimming: 4 bases; J trimming: 6 bases; junction bases outside the gene matches: 10. Per the germline V gene, CDR1 is SGDLS and CDR2 is YYNGEE. CDR3 nucleotide sequence: TGTGCCAGCAGCAACGAACAGGGGGCAGTTTCTGAAGCTTTCTTT. Amino acid sequence: CASSNEQGAVSEAFF. The complete variable domain, with remaining parts taken from reference TRBV9 and TRBJ1-1, reads DSGVTQTPKHLITATGQRVTLRCSPRSGDLSVYWYQQSLDQGLQFLIQYYNGEERAKGNILERFSAQQFPDLHSELNLSSLELGDSALYFCASSNEQGAVSEAFFGQGTRLTVV.

J is TRBJ2-7 and V is TRBV18; no clear D gene. The germline CDR1 and CDR2 sequences are KGHSH and LQKENI. V was shortened by 2 bases and J by 4 bases, with 9 bases between the two germline ends. CDR3 length: 13 residues. The DNA of the CDR3 is TGTGCCAGCTCACCAGGCTTCAGTTACGAGCAGTACTTC. It encodes CASSPGFSYEQYF.

The chain couples TRBV7-9 to TRBJ1-5, with TRBD1 matching over 8 bases. V trimming: 3 bases; J trimming: 7 bases; junction bases outside the gene matches: 11. This CDR3 has 16 residues. The germline V gene has CDR1 SEHNR and CDR2 FQNEAQ (reference sequence). The CDR3 DNA reads as TGTGCCAGCAGCTTGTCCAGGGGGCCAGGAGTCCAGCCCCAGCATTTT. Translated, it gives CASSLSRGPGVQPQHF.

The chain carries TRBV4-3 and TRBJ1-1; 10 bases are shared with TRBD1. The germline gives CDR1 LGHNA, CDR2 YSLEER. The length of the CDR3 is 14 residues. After removal of 1 base from V and 4 bases from J, the junction contained 0 bases not matched to a gene. CDR3 region: CASSQGDRGTEAFF. The CDR3 DNA reads as TGCGCCAGCAGCCAAGGGGACAGGGGCACTGAAGCTTTCTTT.

The V gene is TRBV18, the J gene TRBJ2-3; 9 bases fit TRBD1. With 2 bases clipped from V and 4 bases from J, the junction kept 7 bases outside the gene matches. Per the germline V gene, CDR1 is KGHSH and CDR2 is LQKENI. The CDR3 sequence is 16 residues long. This chain's CDR3 is CASSPSGTGWADTQYF. The CDR3 DNA reads as TGTGCCAGCTCACCATCCGGGACAGGGTGGGCAGATACGCAGTATTTT.

The rearrangement uses TRBV29-1 and TRBJ1-2; TRBD1 matches 7 bases. Germline V CDR1 and CDR2: SQVTM, ANQGSEA. V was pared by 4 bases and J by 1 base, with 6 bases of the junction left unmatched. The CDR3 extends over 14 amino acids. The CDR3 region has the DNA TGCAGCGTTGTTAGGTCAGGGGGTAACTATGGCTACACCTTC. This sequence encodes CSVVRSGGNYGYTF.

The chain uses TRBV5-1 and TRBJ1-3; D perhaps matches TRBD1 (6 bases). Germline values: CDR1 SGHRS, CDR2 YFSETQ. The CDR3 contains 16 residues. Trimming left V 3 bases short and J 3 bases short, with 16 bases between. The DNA of the CDR3 is TGCGCCAGCAGCTCCGAGGGGGGGGGACTTGGAAACACCATATATTTT. Encoded protein: CASSSEGGGLGNTIYF.

The chain uses TRBV19 and TRBJ1-5; 9 bases align to TRBD1. Per the germline V gene, CDR1 is LNHDA and CDR2 is SQIVND (reference sequence). The V gene end was trimmed by 2 bases and the J gene end by 7 bases; junction bases not matched to a gene: 9. The CDR3 totals 16 residues. In DNA form, the CDR3 reads TGTGCCAGTAGTATACGTGGGACAGGGAGCGAACAGCCCCAGCATTTT. Translating gives CASSIRGTGSEQPQHF.

The chain uses TRBV30 and TRBJ2-1, with 10 bases identical to TRBD1. V shed 2 bases, J shed 6 bases, and the junction held 10 bases outside the gene matches. The CDR3 spans 16 residues. The V gene's germline CDR1 is GTSNPN and CDR2 SVGIG (reference sequence). The CDR3 reads CAWSITGTGESNEQFF. The CDR3 bases are TGTGCCTGGAGTATCACCGGGACAGGGGAATCCAATGAGCAGTTCTTC.

This chain joins TRBV19 and TRBJ1-5; D may be TRBD1 (5 bases). V lost 4 bases to trimming and J lost 1 base, with 14 bases between them. The CDR3 runs 16 residues. In germline, CDR1 is LNHDA, CDR2 SQIVND (reference sequence). The DNA for the CDR3 is TGTGCCAGTAGTACCAATATACAGGTCAGCAATCAGCCCCAGCATTTT. This codes for CASSTNIQVSNQPQHF.

The chain couples TRBV14 to TRBJ2-5; D might be TRBD1 (5 bases). V lost 4 bases and J lost 1, with 13 bases in between. CDR1 is SGHDN, CDR2 FVKESK, per germline. This CDR3 has 15 amino acids. The CDR3 DNA sequence: TGTGCCAGCAGCCTCCTACAGGCCCGCCAAGAGACCCAGTACTTC. Translating it yields CASSLLQARQETQYF.

The chain is built from TRBV10-3 and TRBJ2-7, with 10 positions matching TRBD1. The CDR3 is 15 amino acids. Germline lookup yields CDR1 ENHRY and CDR2 SYGVKD. V shed 7 bases and J 3 bases; nucleotides not matched to a gene: 9. The CDR3 loop is CAIKEDRGMNYEQYF. The CDR3 bases are TGTGCCATCAAGGAGGACAGGGGGATGAACTACGAGCAGTACTTC.

The V call is TRBV7-6, the J call TRBJ2-7, with D tentatively TRBD1 (5 bases). Trimming pared 0 bases from V and 1 base from J, leaving 7 bases between. CDR3 length equals 14 residues. Germline loops: CDR1 SGHVS, CDR2 FNYEAQ. The CDR3 reads CASSLATVSYEQYF. For the CDR3, the DNA is TGTGCCAGCAGCTTAGCGACAGTTTCCTACGAGCAGTACTTC.

This rearrangement joins TRBV5-1 to TRBJ1-1, with D tentatively TRBD1 (6 bases). This CDR3 spans 13 amino acids. Germline-derived CDR1 and CDR2 are SGHRS and YFSETQ. V shed 4 bases and J shed 5 bases, with 12 bases lying between them. CDR3: CASSQQGGTEAFF. CDR3 nucleotides: TGCGCCAGCAGCCAACAGGGCGGGACTGAAGCTTTCTTT.

A single count supports this clone. V and J are TRBV10-3 and TRBJ2-7, with D maybe TRBD1 (6 bases). V was trimmed by 7 bases and J by 0 bases, leaving 13 bases between them. The length of the CDR3 is 14 residues. Germline V lookup: CDR1 ENHRY, CDR2 SYGVKD. The CDR3: CAINPGAGSYEQYF. Here the CDR3 DNA reads TGTGCCATCAATCCAGGGGCCGGCTCCTACGAGCAGTACTTC.

The CDR3 here is CASSQDRGQGNSPLHF. The CDR3, as DNA: TGCGCCAGCAGCCAAGACAGGGGGCAGGGTAATTCACCCCTCCACTTT. J is TRBJ1-6 and V is TRBV4-3; 8 nucleotides match TRBD1. The CDR3 spans 16 residues. Trimming took 0 bases from V and 6 from J; bases not matched to a gene: 4. Germline V gene lookup returns CDR1 LGHNA and CDR2 YSLEER.

This clone has more than one count but fewer than ten. CDR3 in DNA: TGCGCCAGCAGTTCCGGGACAGGGAATGAAAAACTGTTTTTT. This sequence encodes CASSSGTGNEKLFF. The V call is TRBV5-1, the J call TRBJ1-4; 9 positions agree with TRBD1. The germline V gene has CDR1 SGHRS and CDR2 YFSETQ. V trimming: 5 bases; J trimming: 5 bases; junction bases outside the gene matches: 4. This CDR3 is built from 14 residues.